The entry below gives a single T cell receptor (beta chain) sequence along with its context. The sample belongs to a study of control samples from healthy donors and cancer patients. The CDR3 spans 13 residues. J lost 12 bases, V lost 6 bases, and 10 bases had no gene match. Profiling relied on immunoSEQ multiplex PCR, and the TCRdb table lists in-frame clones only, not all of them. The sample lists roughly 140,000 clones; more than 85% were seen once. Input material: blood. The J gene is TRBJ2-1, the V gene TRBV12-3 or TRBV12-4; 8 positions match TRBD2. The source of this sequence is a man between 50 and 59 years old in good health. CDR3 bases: TGTGCCAGCAGCCGTTTTAGCGGGGAGGGGCAGTTCTTC. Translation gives CASSRFSGEGQFF.